The source of this T cell receptor (beta chain) is a study of blood T cell repertoires in COVID-19. The wider study: Both acute and convalescent COVID-19 samples were obtained from the United States, Italy and Spain.

Assay: immunoSEQ multiplex PCR; the TCRdb copy retains only in-frame clones and omits some. Counted here are about 150,000 clones, approximately 80% occurring once; the ten biggest clones make up 3.7%. V was cut by 2 bases and J by 2 bases, with 10 bases left in between. This CDR3 contains 15 residues. In germline, CDR1 is MNHEY, CDR2 SMNVEV (reference sequence). This clone was counted between two and nine times. Sequencing was carried out using peripheral blood. The TCR comes from a woman aged 80 or older with acute or convalescent COVID-19. The chain couples TRBV27 to TRBJ1-5, with D unresolved. Here the CDR3 reads CASSLGVGGNQPQHF. CDR3 nucleotide sequence: TGTGCCAGCAGTTTAGGAGTCGGGGGCAATCAGCCCCAGCATTTT.